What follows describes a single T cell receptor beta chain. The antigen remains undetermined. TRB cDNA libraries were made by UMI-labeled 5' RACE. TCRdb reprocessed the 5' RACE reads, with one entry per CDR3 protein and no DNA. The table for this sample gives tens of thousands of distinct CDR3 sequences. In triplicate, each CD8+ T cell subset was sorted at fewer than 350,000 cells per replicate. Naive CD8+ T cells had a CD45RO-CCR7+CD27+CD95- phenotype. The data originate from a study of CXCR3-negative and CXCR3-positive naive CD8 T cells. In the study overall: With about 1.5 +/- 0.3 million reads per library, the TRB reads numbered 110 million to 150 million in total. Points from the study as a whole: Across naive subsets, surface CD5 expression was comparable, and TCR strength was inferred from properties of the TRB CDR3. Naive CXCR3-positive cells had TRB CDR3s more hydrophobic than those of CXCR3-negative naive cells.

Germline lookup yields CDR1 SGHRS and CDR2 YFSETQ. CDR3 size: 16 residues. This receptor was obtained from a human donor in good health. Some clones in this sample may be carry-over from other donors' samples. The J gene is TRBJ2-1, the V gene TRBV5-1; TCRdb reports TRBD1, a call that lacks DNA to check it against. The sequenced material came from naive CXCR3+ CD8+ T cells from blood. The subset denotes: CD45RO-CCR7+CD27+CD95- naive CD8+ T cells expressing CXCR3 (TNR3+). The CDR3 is CASSLRGTGGPNEQFF.